This TCR beta chain was sequenced for a study of Ad26.COV2.S vaccination and SARS-CoV-2 variants. This clone was observed once. CDR3 length: 13 amino acids. Germline V CDR1 and CDR2: KGHDR, SFDVKD. V was cut by 5 bases and J by 2 bases, with 8 bases left in between. Indicated treatment: 15 to 20 received Ad26.COV2.S at low or high dose, single or two shots; about 5 received placebo; per-sample allocation not given. Following the first vaccine or placebo injection, samples were taken on day 63. Some clones are missing from TCRdb's copy, which holds only in-frame ones; the method was immunoSEQ multiplex PCR. The repertoire holds 200,000 to 250,000 clones, approximately 88% seen once, with about 10% in the top ten.

The sample was peripheral blood, taken in a trial of Ad26.COV2.S vaccine versus placebo. This TCR derives from a person between 18 and 60 years old who received the Ad26.COV2.S COVID-19 vaccine or a placebo. The rearrangement uses TRBV24-1 and TRBJ1-2; D call uncertain. CDR3 protein: CATSGVDNYGYTF. CDR3 DNA: TGTGCCACCAGTGGGGTTGACAACTATGGCTACACCTTC.